Sequencing of this T cell receptor beta chain was carried out in a study of blood T cell repertoires in COVID-19. The CDR3 totals 17 residues. Germline CDR1 is MGHRA and CDR2 is YSYEKL. The V gene lost 1 base and the J gene lost 1 base, with 16 bases spanning the gap. Sequencing was performed with immunoSEQ multiplex PCR; in TCRdb, only in-frame clones are kept and a portion is missing. The sample lists a few hundred thousand clones, roughly nine tenths occurring once. The sequence was collected from a woman aged 45-60 years with acute or convalescent COVID-19. The chain is built from TRBV4-1 and TRBJ1-1; TRBD1 might be the D (5 bases). Sample: peripheral blood. The CDR3 nucleotides read TGCGCCAGCAGCCAAGTAGGGACTATTAGGGGGAACACTGAAGCTTTCTTT. Amino acids: CASSQVGTIRGNTEAFF.